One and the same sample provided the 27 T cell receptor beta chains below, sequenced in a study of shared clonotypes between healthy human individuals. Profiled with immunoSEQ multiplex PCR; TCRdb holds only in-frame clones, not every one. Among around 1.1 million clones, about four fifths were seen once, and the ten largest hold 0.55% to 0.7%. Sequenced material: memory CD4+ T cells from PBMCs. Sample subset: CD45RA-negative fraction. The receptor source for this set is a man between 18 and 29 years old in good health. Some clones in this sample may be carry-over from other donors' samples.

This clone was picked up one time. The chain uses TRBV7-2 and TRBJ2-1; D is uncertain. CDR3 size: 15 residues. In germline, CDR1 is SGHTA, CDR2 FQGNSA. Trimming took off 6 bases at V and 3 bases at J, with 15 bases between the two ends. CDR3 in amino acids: CASSPSAAYYNEQFF. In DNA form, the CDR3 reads TGTGCCAGCAGTCCGTCTGCTGCGTACTACAATGAGCAGTTCTTC.

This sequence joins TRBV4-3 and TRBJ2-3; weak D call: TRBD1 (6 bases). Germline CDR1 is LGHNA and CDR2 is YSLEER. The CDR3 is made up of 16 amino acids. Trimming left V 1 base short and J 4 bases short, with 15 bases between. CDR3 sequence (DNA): TGCGCCAGCAGCCAAGGGACAGACCGGGTCTCAGATACGCAGTATTTT. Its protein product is CASSQGTDRVSDTQYF.

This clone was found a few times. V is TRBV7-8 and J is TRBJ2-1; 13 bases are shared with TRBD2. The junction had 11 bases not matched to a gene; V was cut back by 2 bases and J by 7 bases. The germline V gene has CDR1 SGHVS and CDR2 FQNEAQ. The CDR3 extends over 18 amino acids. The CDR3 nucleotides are TGTGCCAGCAGCTTACCTAGACGACTAGCGGGAGGAAAAAATGAGCAGTTCTTC. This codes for CASSLPRRLAGGKNEQFF.

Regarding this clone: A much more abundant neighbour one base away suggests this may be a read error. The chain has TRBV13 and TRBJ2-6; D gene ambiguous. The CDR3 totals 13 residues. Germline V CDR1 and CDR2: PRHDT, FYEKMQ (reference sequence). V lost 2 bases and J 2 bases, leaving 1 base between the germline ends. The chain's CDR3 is CASSLPGANVLTF. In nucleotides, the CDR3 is TGTGCCAGCAGCTTACCTGGGGCCAACGTCCTGACTTTC.

The CDR3: CASSPVGNTQYF. The CDR3 bases are TGTGCCAGCAGCCCGGTTGGGAATACGCAGTATTTT. The rearrangement joins TRBV7-2 to TRBJ2-3; D gene ambiguous. Per germline, CDR1 SGHTA and CDR2 FQGNSA. V was clipped by 5 bases and J by 7 bases, with 10 bases between them. The CDR3 runs to 12 residues.

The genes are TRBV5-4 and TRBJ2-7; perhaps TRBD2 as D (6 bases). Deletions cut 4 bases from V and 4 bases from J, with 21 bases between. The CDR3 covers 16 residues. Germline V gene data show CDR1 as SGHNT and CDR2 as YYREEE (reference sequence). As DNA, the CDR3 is TGTGCCAGCAGCCGCGCCTTGGCGGGACTTTTGTACGAGCAGTACTTC. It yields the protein CASSRALAGLLYEQYF. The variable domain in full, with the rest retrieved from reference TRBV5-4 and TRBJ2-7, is ETGVTQSPTHLIKTRGQQVTLRCSSQSGHNTVSWYQQALGQGPQFIFQYYREEENGRGNFPPRFSGLQFPNYSSELNVNALELDDSALYLCASSRALAGLLYEQYFGPGTRLTVT.

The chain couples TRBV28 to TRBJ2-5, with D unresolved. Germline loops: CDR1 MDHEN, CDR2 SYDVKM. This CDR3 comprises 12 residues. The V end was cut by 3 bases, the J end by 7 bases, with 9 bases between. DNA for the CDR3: TGTGCCAGCAGTTTTATCTTGGGGACCCAGTACTTC. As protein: CASSFILGTQYF.

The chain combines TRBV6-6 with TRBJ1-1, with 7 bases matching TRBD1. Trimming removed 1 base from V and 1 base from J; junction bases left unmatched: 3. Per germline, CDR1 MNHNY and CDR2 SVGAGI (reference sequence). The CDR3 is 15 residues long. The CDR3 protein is CASSYYRTGNTEAFF. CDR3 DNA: TGTGCCAGCAGTTACTACCGGACAGGGAACACTGAAGCTTTCTTT.

Here the CDR3 reads CASSPALPSGLGTQYF. The CDR3 region has the DNA TGCGCCAGCAGCCCAGCGCTGCCTAGCGGCCTTGGGACCCAGTACTTC. The gene calls are TRBV5-1 and TRBJ2-5; 7 bases match TRBD2. The V and J ends lost 4 bases and 7 bases, in that order; junction bases with no gene match: 16. The germline CDR1 and CDR2 sequences are SGHRS and YFSETQ. The CDR3 sequence is 16 residues long.

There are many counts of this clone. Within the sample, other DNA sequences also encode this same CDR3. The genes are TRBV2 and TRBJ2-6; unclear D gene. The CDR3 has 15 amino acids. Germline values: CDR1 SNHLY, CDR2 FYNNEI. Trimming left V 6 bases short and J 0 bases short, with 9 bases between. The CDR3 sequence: CASRGSLSGANVLTF. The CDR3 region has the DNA TGTGCCAGCAGGGGCTCTCTCTCTGGGGCCAACGTCCTGACTTTC.

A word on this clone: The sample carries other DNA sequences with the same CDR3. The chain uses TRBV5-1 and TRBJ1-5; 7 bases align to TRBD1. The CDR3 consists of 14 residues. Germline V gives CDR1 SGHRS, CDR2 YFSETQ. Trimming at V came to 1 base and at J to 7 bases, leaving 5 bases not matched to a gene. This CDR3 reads CASSLLQGGQPQHF. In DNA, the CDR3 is TGCGCCAGCAGCTTGCTGCAGGGGGGCCAGCCCCAGCATTTT.

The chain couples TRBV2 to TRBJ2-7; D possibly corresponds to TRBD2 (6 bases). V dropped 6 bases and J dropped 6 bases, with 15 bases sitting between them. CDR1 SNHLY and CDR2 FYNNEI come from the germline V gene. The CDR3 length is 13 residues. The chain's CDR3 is CASSVLRGGEQYF. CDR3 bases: TGTGCCAGCAGCGTCTTGAGGGGAGGCGAGCAGTACTTC.

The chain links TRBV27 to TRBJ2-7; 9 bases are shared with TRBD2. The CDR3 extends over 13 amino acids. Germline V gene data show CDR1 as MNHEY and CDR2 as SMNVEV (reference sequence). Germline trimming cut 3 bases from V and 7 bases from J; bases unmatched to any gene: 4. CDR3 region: CASSFVAGVEQYF. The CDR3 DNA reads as TGTGCCAGCAGTTTCGTAGCGGGAGTTGAGCAGTACTTC.

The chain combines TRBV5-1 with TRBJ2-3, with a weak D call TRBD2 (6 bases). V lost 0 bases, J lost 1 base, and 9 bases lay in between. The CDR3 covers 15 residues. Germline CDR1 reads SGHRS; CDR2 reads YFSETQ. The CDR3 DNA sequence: TGCGCCAGCAGCTTGGGGCGGGACGGCACAGATACGCAGTATTTT. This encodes CASSLGRDGTDTQYF.

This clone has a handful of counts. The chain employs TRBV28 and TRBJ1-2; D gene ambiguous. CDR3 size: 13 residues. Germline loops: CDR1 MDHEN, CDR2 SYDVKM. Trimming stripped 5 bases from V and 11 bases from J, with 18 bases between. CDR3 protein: CASSPNLVMGYTF. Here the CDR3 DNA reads TGTGCCAGCAGTCCGAATCTCGTTATGGGGTACACCTTC.

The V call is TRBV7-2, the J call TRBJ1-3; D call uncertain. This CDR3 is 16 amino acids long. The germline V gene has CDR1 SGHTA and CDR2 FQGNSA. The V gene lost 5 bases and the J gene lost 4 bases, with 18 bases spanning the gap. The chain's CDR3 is CASSTSYRAIGNTIYF. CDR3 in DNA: TGTGCCAGCAGCACCTCATATCGGGCGATAGGAAACACCATATATTTT.

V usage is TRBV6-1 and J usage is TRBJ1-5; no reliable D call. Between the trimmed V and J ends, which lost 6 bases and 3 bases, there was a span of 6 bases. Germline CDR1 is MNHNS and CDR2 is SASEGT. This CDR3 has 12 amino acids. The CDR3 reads CASRHNNQPQHF. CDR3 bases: TGTGCCAGCAGACATAACAATCAGCCCCAGCATTTT.

The CDR3 bases are TGTGCCAGCAGCAAATTTCTTCGGCAGGGCCATAGCAATCAGCCCCAGCATTTT. This gives the protein CASSKFLRQGHSNQPQHF. This chain joins TRBV21-1 and TRBJ1-5; TRBD1, the D gene given by the table, was not confirmed from the DNA. TRBV21-1 is listed as a pseudogene. CDR3 length equals 18 residues.

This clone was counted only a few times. This CDR3 is CASSDGHYGYTF. The CDR3 DNA reads as TGTGCCAGCTCCGACGGCCACTATGGCTACACCTTC. This chain links TRBV2 with TRBJ1-2; no firm D call. The CDR3 has 12 amino acids. The V end was cut by 8 bases, the J end by 3 bases, with 10 bases between. Looked up from germline, CDR1 is SNHLY and CDR2 is FYNNEI.

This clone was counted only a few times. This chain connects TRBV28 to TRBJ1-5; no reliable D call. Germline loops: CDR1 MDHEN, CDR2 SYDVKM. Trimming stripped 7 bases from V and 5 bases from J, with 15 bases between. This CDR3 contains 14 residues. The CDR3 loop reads CASTLRNMYQPQHF. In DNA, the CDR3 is TGTGCCAGCACACTACGAAACATGTATCAGCCCCAGCATTTT.

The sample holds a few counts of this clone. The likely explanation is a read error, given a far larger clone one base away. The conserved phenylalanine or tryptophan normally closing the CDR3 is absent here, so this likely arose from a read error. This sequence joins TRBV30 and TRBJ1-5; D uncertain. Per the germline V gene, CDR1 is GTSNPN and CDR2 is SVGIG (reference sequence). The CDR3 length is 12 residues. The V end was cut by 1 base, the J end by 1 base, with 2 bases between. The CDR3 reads CAWSGSNQPQHS. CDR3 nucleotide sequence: TGTGCCTGGAGTGGGAGCAATCAGCCCCAGCATTCT.

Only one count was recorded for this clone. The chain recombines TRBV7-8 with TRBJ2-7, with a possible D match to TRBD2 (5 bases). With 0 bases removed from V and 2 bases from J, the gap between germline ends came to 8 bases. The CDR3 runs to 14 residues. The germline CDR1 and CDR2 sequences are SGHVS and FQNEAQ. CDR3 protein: CASSLAGETYEQYF. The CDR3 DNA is TGTGCCAGCAGCTTAGCGGGAGAAACCTACGAGCAGTACTTC.

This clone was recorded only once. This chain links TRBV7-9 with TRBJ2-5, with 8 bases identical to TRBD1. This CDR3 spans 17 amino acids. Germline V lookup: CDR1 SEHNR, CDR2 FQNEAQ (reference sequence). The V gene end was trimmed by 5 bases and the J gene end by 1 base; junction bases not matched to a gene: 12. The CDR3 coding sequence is TGTGCCAGCAGCGCCAGGGGGCTCCCCCCCTTCCAAGAGACCCAGTACTTC. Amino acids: CASSARGLPPFQETQYF.

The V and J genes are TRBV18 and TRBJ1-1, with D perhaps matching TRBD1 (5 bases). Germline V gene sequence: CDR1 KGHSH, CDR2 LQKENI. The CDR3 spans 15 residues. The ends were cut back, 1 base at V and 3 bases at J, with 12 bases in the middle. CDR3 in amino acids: CASSPLSGRHTEAFF. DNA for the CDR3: TGTGCCAGCTCACCACTGTCGGGGCGACACACTGAAGCTTTCTTT.

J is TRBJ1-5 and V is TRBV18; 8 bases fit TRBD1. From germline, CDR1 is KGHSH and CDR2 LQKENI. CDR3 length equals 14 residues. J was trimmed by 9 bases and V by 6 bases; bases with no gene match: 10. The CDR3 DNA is TGTGCCAGCTCGCCGGACAGGGAGCGAAGGCCCCAGCATTTT. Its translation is CASSPDRERRPQHF.

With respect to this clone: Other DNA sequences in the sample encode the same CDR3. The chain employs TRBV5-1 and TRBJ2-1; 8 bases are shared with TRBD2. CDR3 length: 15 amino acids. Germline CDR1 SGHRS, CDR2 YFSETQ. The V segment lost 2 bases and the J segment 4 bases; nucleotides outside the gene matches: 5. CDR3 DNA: TGCGCCAGCAGCTTCCTAGCGGGTGCATACAATGAGCAGTTCTTC. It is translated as CASSFLAGAYNEQFF. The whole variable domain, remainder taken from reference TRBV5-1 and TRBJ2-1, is KAGVTQTPRYLIKTRGQQVTLSCSPISGHRSVSWYQQTPGQGLQFLFEYFSETQRNKGNFPGRFSGRQFSNSRSEMNVSTLELGDSALYLCASSFLAGAYNEQFFGPGTRLTVL.

CDR3 coding DNA: TGTGCCAGTACCCGGGGCGGGAACACTGAAGCTTTCTTT. Translated, it gives CASTRGGNTEAFF. The V call is TRBV19, the J call TRBJ1-1; weak D call: TRBD1 (5 bases). Trimming cost V 7 bases and J 1 base, with 10 bases left between them. This CDR3 comprises 13 residues. Germline CDR1 reads LNHDA; CDR2 reads SQIVND (reference sequence).